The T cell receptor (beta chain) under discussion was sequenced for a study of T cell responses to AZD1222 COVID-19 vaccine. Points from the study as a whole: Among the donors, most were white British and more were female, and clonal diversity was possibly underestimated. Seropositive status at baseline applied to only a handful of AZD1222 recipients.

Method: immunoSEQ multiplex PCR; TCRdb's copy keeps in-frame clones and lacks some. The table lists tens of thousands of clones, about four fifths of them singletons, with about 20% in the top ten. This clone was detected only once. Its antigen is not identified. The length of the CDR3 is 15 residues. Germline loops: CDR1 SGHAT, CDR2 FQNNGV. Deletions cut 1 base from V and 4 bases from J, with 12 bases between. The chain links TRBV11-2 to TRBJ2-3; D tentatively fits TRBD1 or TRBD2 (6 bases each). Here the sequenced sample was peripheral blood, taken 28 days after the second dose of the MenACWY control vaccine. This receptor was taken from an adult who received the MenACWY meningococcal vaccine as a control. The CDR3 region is CASSLVGGQADTQYF. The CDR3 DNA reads TGTGCCAGCAGCTTAGTTGGGGGGCAGGCAGATACGCAGTATTTT.